These 15 T cell receptor beta chains share one sample of origin, sequenced in a study of T cells in Graves' hyperthyroidism and ophthalmopathy. Amplified TCR beta CDR3 regions derived from RNA transcripts. The study used the HTBI primer set for a first-round RT-PCR of the TCR CDR3. TCRdb reanalysed the multiplex PCR reads using MiXCR and keeps one entry per CDR3 protein. Of 300,000 to 450,000 distinct CDR3 sequences listed, more than 13% were seen once; the top ten hold roughly 33%. The sample comprised blood. These receptors all come from a woman in her thirties with Graves' hyperthyroidism.

The V gene is TRBV24-1, the J gene TRBJ1-5; TRBD1 agrees at 11 bases. The germline CDR1 and CDR2 sequences are KGHDR and SFDVKD. The CDR3 is made up of 15 amino acids. V dropped 3 bases and J dropped 4; count of bases not matched to a gene: 1. CDR3 sequence: CATSDGQGANQPQHF. CDR3 bases: TGTGCCACCAGTGATGGACAGGGGGCTAATCAGCCCCAGCATTTT.

This clonotype appeared a single time. The chain is built from TRBV19 and TRBJ2-3, with D possibly being TRBD1 (6 bases). CDR3 size: 19 residues. Germline V lookup: CDR1 LNHDA, CDR2 SQIVND (reference sequence). The V end lost 1 base, the J end lost 6 bases, and 26 bases lay between the germline ends. Here the CDR3 reads CASSIVHPGWDTPRDTQYF. The CDR3 DNA follows: TGTGCCAGTAGTATAGTCCACCCGGGTTGGGACACCCCTAGGGATACGCAGTATTTT.

Comment on this clonotype: At one boundary the junction diverges from the germline segment, which might be a read error. The chain has TRBV5-4 and TRBJ1-5; D possibly corresponds to TRBD1 (6 bases). Germline V CDR1 and CDR2: SGHNT, YYREEE (reference sequence). The CDR3 runs to 14 residues. The CDR3 reads CAGSLLGATQPQHF. In DNA form, the CDR3 reads TGTGCCGGCAGCTTGTTGGGGGCGACTCAGCCCCAGCATTTT. Combining the CDR3 with reference TRBV5-4 and TRBJ1-5 gives the whole variable domain ETGVTQSPTHLIKTRGQQVTLRCSSQSGHNTVSWYQQALGQGPQFIFQYYREEENGRGNFPPRFSGLQFPNYSSELNVNALELDDSALYLCAGSLLGATQPQHFGDGTRLSIL.

The rearrangement joins TRBV29-1 to TRBJ2-7; TRBD2 matches 7 bases. The CDR3 loop spans 13 amino acids. V shed 4 bases and J 3 bases; nucleotides not matched to a gene: 6. Germline values: CDR1 SQVTM, CDR2 ANQGSEA. CDR3 loop: CSVVLAGFYEQYF. The DNA for the CDR3 is TGCAGCGTTGTCTTAGCGGGCTTCTACGAGCAGTACTTC.

This clonotype was seen repeatedly, ten times or more. V usage is TRBV28 and J usage is TRBJ2-5; D not certain. The length of the CDR3 is 13 residues. Germline V gene data show CDR1 as MDHEN and CDR2 as SYDVKM. V gave up 8 bases and J gave up 0 bases, with 10 bases separating them. Here the CDR3 DNA reads TGTGCCAGCCGAACAGAGAACCAAGAGACCCAGTACTTC. It is translated as CASRTENQETQYF.

This clonotype was counted between two and nine times. The chain combines TRBV29-1 with TRBJ2-1; D is ambiguous. Trimming cost V 7 bases and J 3 bases, with 10 bases left between them. The CDR3 is made up of 12 amino acids. CDR1 and CDR2 (germline): SQVTM, ANQGSEA. The CDR3 DNA is TGCAGCGGGAACGCGCGCTACAATGAGCAGTTCTTC. Translated: CSGNARYNEQFF.

There are many counts of this clonotype. This chain joins TRBV28 and TRBJ2-5, with TRBD2 matching 10 bases. The CDR3 loop spans 16 amino acids. Germline values: CDR1 MDHEN, CDR2 SYDVKM. V trimming: 5 bases; J trimming: 5 bases; junction bases outside the gene matches: 11. The CDR3 here is CASSRTSGTYRETQYF. The CDR3 DNA reads as TGTGCCAGCAGTCGTACTAGCGGGACGTATCGGGAGACCCAGTACTTC.

This chain uses TRBV6-2 or TRBV6-3 with TRBJ2-3; TRBD1 aligns across 7 bases. Looked up from germline, CDR1 is MNHEY and CDR2 is SVGEGT. Trimming took 6 bases from V and 2 from J; bases not matched to a gene: 8. CDR3 length: 15 amino acids. The CDR3 loop reads CASRDSDRITDTQYF. The DNA of the CDR3 is TGTGCCAGCAGGGACTCGGACAGGATCACAGATACGCAGTATTTT.

The chain combines TRBV6-1 with TRBJ2-1, with D perhaps TRBD1 or TRBD2 (5 bases each). Between the trimmed V and J ends, which lost 9 bases and 8 bases, there was a span of 11 bases. From germline, CDR1 is MNHNS and CDR2 SASEGT. The CDR3 is made up of 11 amino acids. CDR3 sequence: CASTRGDEQFF. CDR3 nucleotide sequence: TGTGCCAGTACAAGAGGGGATGAGCAGTTCTTC.

This CDR3 is CASSKDRDVHF. CDR3 in DNA: TGTGCCAGCAGCAAGGACAGGGATGTCCACTTT. The genes are TRBV12-3 or TRBV12-4 and TRBJ1-6, with 8 bases that match TRBD1. After removal of 6 bases from V and 17 bases from J, the junction contained 6 bases not matched to a gene. The CDR3 has 11 residues.

This clonotype was seen at least ten times. V gene TRBV10-2 combines with J gene TRBJ2-3; D is undetermined. Germline V gives CDR1 WSHSY, CDR2 SAAADI. Trimming took off 7 bases at V and 4 bases at J, with 9 bases between the two ends. The CDR3 runs 12 residues. The CDR3 here is CASTRHPDTQYF. The CDR3 coding sequence is TGCGCCAGCACACGGCACCCAGATACGCAGTATTTT.

The rearrangement joins TRBV3-1 to TRBJ1-1, with unresolved D. V was shortened by 5 bases and J by 2 bases, with 15 bases between the two germline ends. This CDR3 has 15 residues. The germline gives CDR1 LGHDT, CDR2 YNNKEL (reference sequence). The CDR3 sequence: CASSYYRPGNTEAFF. CDR3 DNA sequence: TGTGCCAGCAGCTACTACCGTCCGGGTAACACTGAAGCTTTCTTT.

As regards this clonotype: A read error may account for a junction end that differs from germline. The gene calls are TRBV11-2 and TRBJ2-5; TRBD2 is a possible D gene (5 bases). The germline CDR1 and CDR2 sequences are SGHAT and FQNNGV. The CDR3 has 16 residues. CDR3 in DNA: TGTGCCAGCAGCTTAGTTCTGTTCGGGATTGATTTAAGTGTGAACTTC. Translated, it gives CASSLVLFGIDLSVNF. Together with reference TRBV11-2 and TRBJ2-5, the CDR3 gives the full variable domain: EAGVAQSPRYKIIEKRQSVAFWCNPISGHATLYWYQQILGQGPKLLIQFQNNGVVDDSQLPKDRFSAERLKGVDSTLKIQPAKLEDSAVYLCASSLVLFGIDLSVNFGPGTRLLVL.

This clonotype has just a few counts. This chain connects TRBV19 to TRBJ1-2; no definite D call. The length of the CDR3 is 11 residues. Germline V gene lookup returns CDR1 LNHDA and CDR2 SQIVND (reference sequence). V lost 5 bases and J 6 bases, leaving 7 bases between the germline ends. CDR3 coding DNA: TGTGCCAGTAGTTGGTCGGATGGCTACACCTTC. This gives the protein CASSWSDGYTF.

This clonotype appeared a few times. The V and J genes are TRBV6-1 and TRBJ2-3; no clear D gene. The CDR3 is made up of 14 amino acids. The V gene lost 7 bases and the J gene lost 3 bases, with 14 bases spanning the gap. Germline V gene sequence: CDR1 MNHNS, CDR2 SASEGT. The CDR3 loop is CASTHLGLTDTQYF. The CDR3 DNA sequence: TGTGCCAGCACTCACTTGGGTTTAACAGATACGCAGTATTTT.